A selection of T cell receptor beta chains follows, all from one sample in a study of CD8+CD57+ T cells in acquired aplastic anemia. TCRdb re-analysed the reads in MiXCR, keeping a single row per CDR3 protein. This sample has 270,000 or so distinct CDR3 sequences, with approximately 82% found just once. Sample: sorted CD4+, CD8+, or CD8+CD57+ T cells (not recorded which) from PBMCs. The receptors shown here come from a human donor with aplastic anemia. Each CDR3 is given with its conserved first and last residue. D genes are given only for firm matches. For some rows the clone size is stated as once, few or many, or as a class when expanded; others skip it.

v_call,d_call,j_call,clone_size,cdr3_nt,cdr3_aa
TRBV20-1,NA,TRBJ1-1,once,TGCAGTGCCAGTAGTTTGGGACGCAAGAATGGTGAAGCTTTCTTT,CSASSLGRKNGEAFF
TRBV7-8,NA,TRBJ2-1,few,TGTGCCAGCAGCTTAGGGGGGAGTCCCGAGCCGCAGTTC,CASSLGGSPEPQF
TRBV2,NA,TRBJ1-5,NA,TGTGCCAGCAGTGTATCGTGTGGTCCCCATCCCCAGCATTTT,CASSVSCGPHPQHF
TRBV7-2,NA,TRBJ2-3,NA,TGTGCCAGCAGCTTAGCGGCAGACCGCGATACGCAGTATTTT,CASSLAADRDTQYF
TRBV12-3/TRBV12-4,TRBD1,TRBJ2-2,many,TGTGCCAGCAGTTGGGACAGGGGCCATAGCGGGGAGCTGTTTTTT,CASSWDRGHSGELFF
TRBV19,NA,TRBJ2-1,NA,TGTGCCAGTAGCCAGGGGGGCGGAGACGGTCAGGATCAGCAGTTCTTC,CASSQGGGDGQDQQFF
TRBV12-3/TRBV12-4,TRBD2,TRBJ2-6,NA,TGTGCCAGCAGTTTAGCAGCGGGGGGGTCTGGGGCCAACGTCCTGACTTTC,CASSLAAGGSGANVLTF
TRBV19,NA,TRBJ2-2,NA,TGTGCCAGTAGTGATGGGGGGGCCGAGGAGCTGTTTTTT,CASSDGGAEELFF
TRBV7-9,TRBD1,TRBJ2-5,once,TGTGCCAGACAGGGGGCTAGGGAGACCCAGTACCTCGGGTTC,CARQGARETQYLGF
TRBV5-4,NA,TRBJ2-1,once,TGTGCCAGCAGCCATCTGGACTTCCATGAGCAGTTCTTC,CASSHLDFHEQFF
TRBV5-1,TRBD1,TRBJ1-2,NA,TGTGCCAGCAGCTTGGAGGCAGGGGGGCTGGACTATGGCTACACCTTC,CASSLEAGGLDYGYTF
TRBV7-2,NA,TRBJ1-2,NA,TGTGCCAGCAGCTTAGCGGGAGGTCCCGATATGCAGTATTTCACCTTC,CASSLAGGPDMQYFTF
TRBV2,NA,TRBJ2-7,NA,TGTGCCACCAGCAAAGGCAATAAGCAAGAGCCCCAGTACTTT,CATSKGNKQEPQYF
TRBV11-1,NA,TRBJ2-5,NA,TGTGCCACCAGCTTGGGCTTCAGCGAAGAGACCCAGTACTTC,CATSLGFSEETQYF
TRBV7-2,TRBD1,TRBJ1-6,NA,TGTGCCAGCAGCTCAGACAGGGGGCTGACAGCCACGCAGTTT,CASSSDRGLTATQF
TRBV7-8,NA,TRBJ2-6,NA,TGTGCCAGCAGCTTAGCGGGAGGCCCCGATACGCACAATGTCCTGACTTTC,CASSLAGGPDTHNVLTF
TRBV9,TRBD1,TRBJ1-1,NA,TGTGCCAGCAGCGGAGATCTGACAGGGAGCACTGCAGCTTTCTTT,CASSGDLTGSTAAFF
TRBV5-4,TRBD2,TRBJ2-6,many,TGTGCCAGCAGCTTTACTAGCGGCTACGGGGCCAACGTCCTGACTTTC,CASSFTSGYGANVLTF
TRBV12-3/TRBV12-4,NA,TRBJ1-1,NA,NA,CASTQTSVYFCAILEGQGLEAFF
TRBV7-2,NA,TRBJ2-7,NA,TGTGCCAGCAGAACGGGGCCAGGTTCCTACGAGCAGTACTTC,CASRTGPGSYEQYF